The clone carrying this T cell receptor (beta chain) was seen a single time. Its specificity is unknown. Roughly 0.5 to 1 ug RNA was reverse transcribed with random hexamers. A multiplex approach, immunoSEQ multiplex PCR, amplified TCR beta CDR3 across 54 Vbeta and 13 Jbeta. TCRdb reanalysed the immunoSEQ multiplex PCR reads using MiXCR and keeps one entry per CDR3 protein. The sample shows about 120,000 distinct CDR3 sequences, just under 95% of them seen only once. The data are from a study of CD8 T cells in Susac syndrome. Overall study findings and caveats: An acknowledgment was made by the study that its TCR sequencing and HLA analysis involved relatively few individuals.

This receptor was identified in a human donor in good health. The sequencing sample was made of CD8+ T cells from PBMCs.

CDR3 sequence reads: CSVGLTGEISKNIQYF. As DNA, the CDR3 is TGCAGCGTGGGGCTGACAGGGGAAATTTCCAAAAACATTCAGTACTTC. J is TRBJ2-4 and V is TRBV29-1; TRBD1 matches 8 bases. The junction had 12 bases not matched to a gene; V was cut back by 6 bases and J by 2 bases. The CDR3 covers 16 residues. Per the germline V gene, CDR1 is SQVTM and CDR2 is ANQGSEA.